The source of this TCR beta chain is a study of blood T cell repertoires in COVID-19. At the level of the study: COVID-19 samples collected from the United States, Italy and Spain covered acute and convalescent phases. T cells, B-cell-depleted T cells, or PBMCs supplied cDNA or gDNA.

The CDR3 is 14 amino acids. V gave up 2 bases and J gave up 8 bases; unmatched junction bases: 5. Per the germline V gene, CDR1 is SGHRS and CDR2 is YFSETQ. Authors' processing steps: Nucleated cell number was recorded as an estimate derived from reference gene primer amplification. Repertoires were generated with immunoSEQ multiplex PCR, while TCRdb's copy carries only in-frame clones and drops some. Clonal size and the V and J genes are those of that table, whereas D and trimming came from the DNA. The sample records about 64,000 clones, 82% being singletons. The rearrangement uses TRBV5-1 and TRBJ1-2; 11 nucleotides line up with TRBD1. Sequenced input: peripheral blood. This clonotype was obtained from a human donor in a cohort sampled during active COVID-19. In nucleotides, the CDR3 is TGCGCCAGCAGCTTCATGGGACAGGGGGACGGCTACACCTTC. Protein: CASSFMGQGDGYTF.